This T cell receptor (beta chain) was identified in a study of beta chain features in type 1 diabetes. As every portion of the isolated RNA was reverse transcribed, the sequencing read expressed TCRB transcripts. Clones were read by immunoSEQ multiplex PCR, and TCRdb kept only the in-frame ones, dropping some. The sample lists more than 550,000 clones, about 14% seen once, with less than 0.04% in the top ten. The CDR3 covers 15 residues. V was trimmed by 0 bases and J by 5 bases, leaving 14 bases between them. Germline values: CDR1 SGHRS, CDR2 YFSETQ. Study results and caveats: Individuals with type 1 diabetes displayed fewer insertions and more deletions at VDJ junctions. A moderate, significant TCRB CDR3 shortening appeared in type 1 diabetes across four CD4+ subsets.

Every donor provided one heparinised blood draw, which averaged about 110 mL. Post-sort purity exceeded 95% for all sorted populations. A word on this clone: The antigen remains unidentified.

Sequenced input: naive CD4+ T cells from blood. This TCR was recovered from a man aged 18 to 29 with type 1 diabetes. This rearrangement joins TRBV5-1 to TRBJ1-1; D perhaps matches TRBD1 (5 bases). The CDR3 DNA reads as TGCGCCAGCAGCTTGGGGCCAGGGTTTAATACTGAAGCTTTCTTT. It translates to CASSLGPGFNTEAFF.